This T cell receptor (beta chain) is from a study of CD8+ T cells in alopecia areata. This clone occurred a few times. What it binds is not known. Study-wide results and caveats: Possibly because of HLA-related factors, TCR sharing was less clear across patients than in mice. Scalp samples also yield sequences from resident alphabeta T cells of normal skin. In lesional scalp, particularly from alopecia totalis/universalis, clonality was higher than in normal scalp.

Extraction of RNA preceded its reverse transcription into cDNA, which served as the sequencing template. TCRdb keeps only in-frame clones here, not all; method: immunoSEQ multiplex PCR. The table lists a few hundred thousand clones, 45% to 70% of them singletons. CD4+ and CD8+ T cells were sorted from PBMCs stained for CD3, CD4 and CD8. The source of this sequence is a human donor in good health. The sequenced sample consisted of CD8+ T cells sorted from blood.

CDR3 residues: CSGATYSRGSYEQYF. Here the CDR3 DNA reads TGCAGCGGCGCGACCTACAGCCGGGGCTCCTACGAGCAGTACTTC. The V call is TRBV29-1, the J call TRBJ2-7, with a tentative D call TRBD2 (5 bases). Per the germline V gene, CDR1 is SQVTM and CDR2 is ANQGSEA. V gave up 7 bases and J gave up 0 bases, with 19 bases separating them. This CDR3 comprises 15 residues.